Listed below are T cell receptor beta chains from one sample, sequenced in a study of T cells in localized non-small cell lung cancer. This table comes from immunoSEQ multiplex PCR, and its TCRdb copy is limited to in-frame clones, with some not included. The table has some 15,000 clones, approximately 80% seen once. This specimen consisted of peripheral blood, obtained before any cancer treatment. These receptors were obtained from a male donor aged 60 or over with stage I lung adenocarcinoma. The CDR3 runs from the conserved cysteine through the conserved F or W. The D gene is left open where the match is weak. Clone size, where shown, is once, few, many, or a class for clones that have expanded.

cdr3_nt: TGTGCCAGCAGCTTAGACACTCAGCCCCAGCATTTT
cdr3_aa: CASSLDTQPQHF
d_call: -
clone_size: few
j_call: TRBJ1-5
v_call: TRBV7-9

cdr3_nt: TGTGCCAGCAGATCAGGGGCCTCCCACTCTGGGGCCAACGTCCTGACTTTC
cdr3_aa: CASRSGASHSGANVLTF
d_call: -
clone_size: -
j_call: TRBJ2-6
v_call: TRBV28

cdr3_nt: TGCGCCAGCAGCTTGGGGGTTGGGAGAGGGACAGTAAATGAAAAACTGTTTTTT
cdr3_aa: CASSLGVGRGTVNEKLFF
d_call: TRBD1
clone_size: -
j_call: TRBJ1-4
v_call: TRBV5-1

cdr3_nt: TGTGCCAGCAGCCTCGACAGGGGGAGCTCCTACGAGCAGTACTTC
cdr3_aa: CASSLDRGSSYEQYF
d_call: TRBD1
clone_size: -
j_call: TRBJ2-7
v_call: TRBV5-4

cdr3_nt: TGTGCCAGCAGCGTCCTAGCGGGAGGGGCTTCAGATACGCAGTATTTT
cdr3_aa: CASSVLAGGASDTQYF
d_call: TRBD2
clone_size: -
j_call: TRBJ2-3
v_call: TRBV11-2

cdr3_nt: TGTGCCAGCAGTGAGAGGACAGCGAACTATGGCTACACCTTC
cdr3_aa: CASSERTANYGYTF
d_call: -
clone_size: few
j_call: TRBJ1-2
v_call: TRBV2

cdr3_nt: TGTGCCAGCAGTACCGCAAGGGTACAGGAGACCGGGGAGCTGTTTTTT
cdr3_aa: CASSTARVQETGELFF
d_call: -
clone_size: few
j_call: TRBJ2-2
v_call: TRBV28

cdr3_nt: TGTGCCAGCAGTTTACGTCAGGGGATGAGCAATCAGCCCCAGCATTTT
cdr3_aa: CASSLRQGMSNQPQHF
d_call: -
clone_size: -
j_call: TRBJ1-5
v_call: TRBV28

cdr3_nt: TGTGCCAGCAGCCCTCGACTAGCGGAGGGGACCCAGTACTTC
cdr3_aa: CASSPRLAEGTQYF
d_call: TRBD2
clone_size: once
j_call: TRBJ2-5
v_call: TRBV9

cdr3_nt: TGTGCCAGCTCACCCGGGGCGGGAGGACGGAATGAGCAGTTCTTC
cdr3_aa: CASSPGAGGRNEQFF
d_call: TRBD2
clone_size: -
j_call: TRBJ2-1
v_call: TRBV18

cdr3_nt: TGTGCCAGCTCATCCGGACTAGCGGGAGAGGAAGATACGCAGTATTTT
cdr3_aa: CASSSGLAGEEDTQYF
d_call: TRBD2
clone_size: -
j_call: TRBJ2-3
v_call: TRBV18

cdr3_nt: TGTGCTAGTGGTCCACTAACAGGTCCAGGGGGCTACACCTTC
cdr3_aa: CASGPLTGPGGYTF
d_call: -
clone_size: -
j_call: TRBJ1-2
v_call: TRBV12-5

cdr3_nt: TGTGCCAGCAGGGATGGGGACGGAACTAACTATGGCTACACCTTC
cdr3_aa: CASRDGDGTNYGYTF
d_call: -
clone_size: -
j_call: TRBJ1-2
v_call: TRBV2

cdr3_nt: TGTGCCAGTAACATGTCTGGAGGGACACACGAGCAGTACTTC
cdr3_aa: CASNMSGGTHEQYF
d_call: -
clone_size: -
j_call: TRBJ2-7
v_call: TRBV19

cdr3_nt: TGTGCCAGCAGTTACAGAACTGATGCAACTAATGAAAAACTGTTTTTT
cdr3_aa: CASSYRTDATNEKLFF
d_call: -
clone_size: -
j_call: TRBJ1-4
v_call: TRBV6-5

cdr3_nt: TGTGCCAGAAAAGCCAGCGATGGGGCCTACGAGCAGTACTTC
cdr3_aa: CARKASDGAYEQYF
d_call: -
clone_size: -
j_call: TRBJ2-7
v_call: TRBV2

cdr3_nt: TGTGCCAGCAGTCTCGCAGTCTTTAACACTGAAGCTTTCTTT
cdr3_aa: CASSLAVFNTEAFF
d_call: -
clone_size: -
j_call: TRBJ1-1
v_call: TRBV6-5

cdr3_nt: TGTGCCAGCAGCCAAGGTGGGGGGCAAGAGACCCAGTACTTC
cdr3_aa: CASSQGGGQETQYF
d_call: -
clone_size: few
j_call: TRBJ2-5
v_call: TRBV14

cdr3_nt: TGTGCCAGCAGCCAAGGGGGGACCGCGGCGGGCTACGAGCAGTACTTC
cdr3_aa: CASSQGGTAAGYEQYF
d_call: -
clone_size: -
j_call: TRBJ2-7
v_call: TRBV4-2

cdr3_nt: TGTGCCAGCAGCTTGTTGACAGGGGGCGCGACCCAGTACTTC
cdr3_aa: CASSLLTGGATQYF
d_call: TRBD1
clone_size: once
j_call: TRBJ2-5
v_call: TRBV5-6

cdr3_nt: TGTGCCATCAGCCCCGGACGTTCTGAAGCTTTCTTT
cdr3_aa: CAISPGRSEAFF
d_call: -
clone_size: -
j_call: TRBJ1-1
v_call: TRBV10-3

cdr3_nt: TGTGCCAGCAGCTCGCCCTGGGACGGGAGCTCCTACGAGCAGTACTTC
cdr3_aa: CASSSPWDGSSYEQYF
d_call: -
clone_size: few
j_call: TRBJ2-7
v_call: TRBV28

cdr3_nt: TGTGCCAGCAGCGGGTGGGCTAGCGCCTCGGGGGGAGATACGCAGTATTTT
cdr3_aa: CASSGWASASGGDTQYF
d_call: TRBD2
clone_size: -
j_call: TRBJ2-3
v_call: TRBV9

cdr3_nt: TGTGCCAGCAGTTACGGAGCGGGCCTTTGGAACGAGCAGTACTTC
cdr3_aa: CASSYGAGLWNEQYF
d_call: -
clone_size: -
j_call: TRBJ2-7
v_call: TRBV2

cdr3_nt: TGTGCCAGCAGCTTAGATGGACGGGAAGAGACCCAGTACTTC
cdr3_aa: CASSLDGREETQYF
d_call: -
clone_size: -
j_call: TRBJ2-5
v_call: TRBV11-3

cdr3_nt: TGTGCCAGCAGCCCGGGGACAGGGGTCAACCCCGGGGAGCTGTTTTTT
cdr3_aa: CASSPGTGVNPGELFF
d_call: TRBD1
clone_size: -
j_call: TRBJ2-2
v_call: TRBV7-3